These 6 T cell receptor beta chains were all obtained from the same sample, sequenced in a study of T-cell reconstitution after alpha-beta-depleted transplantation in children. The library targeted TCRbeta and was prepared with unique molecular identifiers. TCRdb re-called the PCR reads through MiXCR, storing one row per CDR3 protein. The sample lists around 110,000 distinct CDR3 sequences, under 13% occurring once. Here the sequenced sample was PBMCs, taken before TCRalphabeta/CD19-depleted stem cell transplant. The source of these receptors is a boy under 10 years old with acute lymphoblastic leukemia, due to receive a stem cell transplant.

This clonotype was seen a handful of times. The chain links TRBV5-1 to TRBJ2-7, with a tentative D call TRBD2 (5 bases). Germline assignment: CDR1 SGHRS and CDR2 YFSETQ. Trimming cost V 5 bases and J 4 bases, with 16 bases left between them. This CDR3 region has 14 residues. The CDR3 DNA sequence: TGCGCCAGCAGTGGAAGCGGAGCCCCTTACGAGCAGTACTTC. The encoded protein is CASSGSGAPYEQYF.

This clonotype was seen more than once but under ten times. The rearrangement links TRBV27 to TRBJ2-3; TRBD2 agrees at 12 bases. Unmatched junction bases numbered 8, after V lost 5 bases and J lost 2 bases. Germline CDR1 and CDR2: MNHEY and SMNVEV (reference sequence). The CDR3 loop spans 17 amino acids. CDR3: CASSPPGLAGFTDTQYF. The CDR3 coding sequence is TGTGCCAGCAGTCCGCCGGGACTAGCGGGCTTCACAGATACGCAGTATTTT.

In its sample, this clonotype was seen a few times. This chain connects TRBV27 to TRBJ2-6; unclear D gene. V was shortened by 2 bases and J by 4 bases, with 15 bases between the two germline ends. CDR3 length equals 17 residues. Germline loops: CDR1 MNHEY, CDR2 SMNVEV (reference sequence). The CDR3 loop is CASSLGLGFVGANVLTF. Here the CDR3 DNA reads TGTGCCAGCAGTTTAGGGCTTGGGTTTGTCGGGGCCAACGTCCTGACTTTC.

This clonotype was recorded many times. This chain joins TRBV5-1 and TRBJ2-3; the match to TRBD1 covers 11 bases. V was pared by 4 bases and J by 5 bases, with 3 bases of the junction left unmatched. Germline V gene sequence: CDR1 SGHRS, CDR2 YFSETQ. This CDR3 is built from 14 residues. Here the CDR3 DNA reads TGCGCCAGCAGCGGGGGACAGGGGGTAGATACGCAGTATTTT. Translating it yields CASSGGQGVDTQYF.

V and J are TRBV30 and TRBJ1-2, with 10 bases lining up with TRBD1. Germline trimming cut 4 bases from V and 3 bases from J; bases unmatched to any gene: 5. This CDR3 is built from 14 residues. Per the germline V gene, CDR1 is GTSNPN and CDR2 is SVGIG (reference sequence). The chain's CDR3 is CAWIWTGGYYGYTF. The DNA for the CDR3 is TGTGCCTGGATTTGGACAGGGGGATACTATGGCTACACCTTC.

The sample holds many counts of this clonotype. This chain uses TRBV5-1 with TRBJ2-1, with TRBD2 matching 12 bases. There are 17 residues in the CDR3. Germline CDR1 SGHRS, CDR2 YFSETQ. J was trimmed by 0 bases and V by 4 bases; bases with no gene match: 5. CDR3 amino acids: CASSGLAGGSSYNEQFF. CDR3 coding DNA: TGCGCCAGCAGCGGGCTAGCGGGAGGGAGCTCCTACAATGAGCAGTTCTTC. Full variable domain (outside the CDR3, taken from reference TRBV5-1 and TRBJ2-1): KAGVTQTPRYLIKTRGQQVTLSCSPISGHRSVSWYQQTPGQGLQFLFEYFSETQRNKGNFPGRFSGRQFSNSRSEMNVSTLELGDSALYLCASSGLAGGSSYNEQFFGPGTRLTVL.